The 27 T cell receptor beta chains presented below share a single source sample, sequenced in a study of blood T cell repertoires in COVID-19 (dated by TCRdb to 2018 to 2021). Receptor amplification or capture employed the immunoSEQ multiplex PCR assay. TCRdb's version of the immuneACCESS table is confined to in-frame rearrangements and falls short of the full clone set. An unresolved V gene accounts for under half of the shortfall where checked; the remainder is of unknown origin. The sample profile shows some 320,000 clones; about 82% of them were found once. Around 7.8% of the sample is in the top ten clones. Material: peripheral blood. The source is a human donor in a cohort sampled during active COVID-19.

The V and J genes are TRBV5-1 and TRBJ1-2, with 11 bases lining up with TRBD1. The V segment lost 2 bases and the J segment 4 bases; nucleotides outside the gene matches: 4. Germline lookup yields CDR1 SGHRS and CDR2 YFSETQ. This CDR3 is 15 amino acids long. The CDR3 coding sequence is TGCGCCAGCAGCTTAGGGACAGGGGGGACCTATGGCTACACCTTC. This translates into CASSLGTGGTYGYTF.

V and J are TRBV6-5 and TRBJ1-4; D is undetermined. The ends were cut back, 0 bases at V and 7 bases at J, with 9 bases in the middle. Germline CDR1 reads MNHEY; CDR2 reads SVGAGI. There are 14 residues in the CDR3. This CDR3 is CASSYSSRGEKLFF. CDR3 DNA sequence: TGTGCCAGCAGTTACTCGAGCCGAGGTGAAAAACTGTTTTTT.

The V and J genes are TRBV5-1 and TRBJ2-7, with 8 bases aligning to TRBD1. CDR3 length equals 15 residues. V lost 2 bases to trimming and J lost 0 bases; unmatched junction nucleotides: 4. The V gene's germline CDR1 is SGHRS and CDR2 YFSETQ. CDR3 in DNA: TGCGCCAGCAGCTTCCGACAGGGGCACTCCTACGAGCAGTACTTC. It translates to CASSFRQGHSYEQYF.

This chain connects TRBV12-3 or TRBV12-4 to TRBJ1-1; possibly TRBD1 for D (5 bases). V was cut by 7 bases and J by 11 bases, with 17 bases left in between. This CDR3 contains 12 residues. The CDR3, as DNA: TGTGCCAGCATGGGGGGGTCGGGAATGGCTTTCTTT. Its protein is CASMGGSGMAFF.

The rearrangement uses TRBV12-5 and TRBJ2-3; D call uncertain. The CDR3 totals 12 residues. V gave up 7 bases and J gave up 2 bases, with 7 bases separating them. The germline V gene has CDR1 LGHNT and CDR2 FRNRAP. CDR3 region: CASVGATDTQYF. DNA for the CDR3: TGTGCTAGTGTCGGAGCCACAGATACGCAGTATTTT.

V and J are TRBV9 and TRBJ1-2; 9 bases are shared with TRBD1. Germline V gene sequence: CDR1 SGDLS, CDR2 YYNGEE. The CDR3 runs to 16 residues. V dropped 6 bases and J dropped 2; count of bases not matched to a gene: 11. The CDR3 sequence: CASTSGTGRINYGYTF. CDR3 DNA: TGTGCCAGCACCTCCGGGACAGGGAGGATAAACTATGGCTACACCTTC.

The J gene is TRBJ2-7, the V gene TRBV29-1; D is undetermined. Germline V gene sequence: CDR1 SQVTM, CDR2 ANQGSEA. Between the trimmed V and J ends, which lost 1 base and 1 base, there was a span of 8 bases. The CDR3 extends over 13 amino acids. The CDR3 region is CSVEGRRSYEQYF. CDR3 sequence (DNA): TGCAGCGTTGAAGGGCGGCGATCCTACGAGCAGTACTTC.

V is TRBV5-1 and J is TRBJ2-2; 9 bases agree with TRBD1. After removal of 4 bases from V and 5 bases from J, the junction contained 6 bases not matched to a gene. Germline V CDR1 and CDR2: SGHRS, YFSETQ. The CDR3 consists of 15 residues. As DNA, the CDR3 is TGCGCCAGCAGCATATCCGGGACAGGGACCGGGGAGCTGTTTTTT. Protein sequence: CASSISGTGTGELFF.

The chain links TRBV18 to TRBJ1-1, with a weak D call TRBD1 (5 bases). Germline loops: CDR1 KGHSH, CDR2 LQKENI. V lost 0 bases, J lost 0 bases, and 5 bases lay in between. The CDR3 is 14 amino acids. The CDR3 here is CASSPPGVNTEAFF. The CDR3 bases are TGTGCCAGCTCACCACCAGGGGTGAACACTGAAGCTTTCTTT.

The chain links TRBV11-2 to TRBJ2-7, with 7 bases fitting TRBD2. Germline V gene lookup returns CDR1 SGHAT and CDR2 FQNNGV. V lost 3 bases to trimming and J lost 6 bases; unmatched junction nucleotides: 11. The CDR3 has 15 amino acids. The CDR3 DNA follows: TGTGCCAGCAGCTTTGAGCTAGCGGTGCCAGGCGAGCAGTACTTC. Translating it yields CASSFELAVPGEQYF.

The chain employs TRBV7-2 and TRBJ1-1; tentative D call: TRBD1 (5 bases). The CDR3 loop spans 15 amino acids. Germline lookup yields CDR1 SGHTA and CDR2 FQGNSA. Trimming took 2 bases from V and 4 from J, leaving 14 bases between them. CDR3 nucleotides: TGTGCCAGCAGCTTAATGCAGGGTATGGGCACTGAAGCTTTCTTT. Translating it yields CASSLMQGMGTEAFF.

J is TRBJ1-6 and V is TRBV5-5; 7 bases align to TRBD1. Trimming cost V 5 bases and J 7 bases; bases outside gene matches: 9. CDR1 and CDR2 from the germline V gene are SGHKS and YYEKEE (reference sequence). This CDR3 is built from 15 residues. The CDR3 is CASRSVGTANSPLHF. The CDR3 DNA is TGTGCCAGCAGATCGGTCGGGACAGCCAATTCACCCCTCCACTTT.

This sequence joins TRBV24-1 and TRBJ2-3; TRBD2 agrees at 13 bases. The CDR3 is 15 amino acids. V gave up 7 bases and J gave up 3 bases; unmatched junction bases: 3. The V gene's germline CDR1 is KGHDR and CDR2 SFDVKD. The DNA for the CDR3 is TGTGCCACCAGGACTAGCGGGGGGCTGACAGATACGCAGTATTTT. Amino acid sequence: CATRTSGGLTDTQYF.

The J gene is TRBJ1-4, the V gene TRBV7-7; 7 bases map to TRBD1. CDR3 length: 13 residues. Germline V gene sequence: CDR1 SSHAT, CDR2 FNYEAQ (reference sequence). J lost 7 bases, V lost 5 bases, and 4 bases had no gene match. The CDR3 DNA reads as TGTGCCAGCAGCCTAAACAGGGGTGAAAAACTGTTTTTT. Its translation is CASSLNRGEKLFF.

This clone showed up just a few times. The CDR3 nucleotides are TGTGCCACCAGTCGACAGGGGGCGAGAGAGACCCAGTACTTC. Its protein is CATSRQGARETQYF. The V call is TRBV24-1, the J call TRBJ2-5; 10 nucleotides line up with TRBD1. The V gene's germline CDR1 is KGHDR and CDR2 SFDVKD. J was trimmed by 4 bases and V by 6 bases; bases with no gene match: 4. This CDR3 contains 14 residues.

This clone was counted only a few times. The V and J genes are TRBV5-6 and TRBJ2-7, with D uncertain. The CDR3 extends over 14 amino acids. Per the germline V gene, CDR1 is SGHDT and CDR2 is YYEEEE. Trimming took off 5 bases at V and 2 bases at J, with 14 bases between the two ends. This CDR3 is CASRTEGLTYEQYF. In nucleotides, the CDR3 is TGTGCCAGCAGAACAGAAGGTCTCACCTACGAGCAGTACTTC.

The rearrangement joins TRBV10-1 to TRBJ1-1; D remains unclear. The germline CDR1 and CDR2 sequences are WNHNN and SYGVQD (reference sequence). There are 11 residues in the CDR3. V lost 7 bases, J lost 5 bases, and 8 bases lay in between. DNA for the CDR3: TGCGCCAGCACCCGGGGTACTGAAGCTTTCTTT. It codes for CASTRGTEAFF.

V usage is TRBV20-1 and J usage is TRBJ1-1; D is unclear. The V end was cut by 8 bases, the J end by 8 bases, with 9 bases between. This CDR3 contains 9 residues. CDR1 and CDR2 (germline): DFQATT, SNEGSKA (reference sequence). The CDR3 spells CSPTKEAFF. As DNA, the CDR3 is TGCAGTCCTACAAAAGAAGCTTTCTTT.

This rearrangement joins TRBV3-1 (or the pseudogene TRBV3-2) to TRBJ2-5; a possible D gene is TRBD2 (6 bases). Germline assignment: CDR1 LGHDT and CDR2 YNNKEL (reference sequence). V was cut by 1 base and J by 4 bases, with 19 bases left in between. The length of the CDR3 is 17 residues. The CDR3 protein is CASSQGVTSRGGETQYF. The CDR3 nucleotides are TGTGCCAGCAGCCAAGGAGTTACTAGCAGAGGTGGAGAGACCCAGTACTTC.

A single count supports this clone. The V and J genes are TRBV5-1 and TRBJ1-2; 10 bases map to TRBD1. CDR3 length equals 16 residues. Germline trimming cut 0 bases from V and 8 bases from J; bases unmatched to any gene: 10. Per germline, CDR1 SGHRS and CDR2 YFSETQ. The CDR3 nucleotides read TGCGCCAGCAGCTTGGGAATGACAGGGGGCGCTGGCGGCTACACCTTC. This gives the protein CASSLGMTGGAGGYTF.

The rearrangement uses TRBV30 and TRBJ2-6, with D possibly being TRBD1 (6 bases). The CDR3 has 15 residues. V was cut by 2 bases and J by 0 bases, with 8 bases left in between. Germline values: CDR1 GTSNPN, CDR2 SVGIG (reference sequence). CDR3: CAWSTGFSGANVLTF. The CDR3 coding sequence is TGTGCCTGGAGTACAGGGTTCTCTGGGGCCAACGTCCTGACTTTC.

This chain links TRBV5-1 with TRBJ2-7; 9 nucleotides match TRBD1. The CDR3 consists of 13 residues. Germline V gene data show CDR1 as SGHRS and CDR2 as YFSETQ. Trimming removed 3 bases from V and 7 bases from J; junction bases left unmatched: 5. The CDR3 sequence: CASSSGTGWEQYF. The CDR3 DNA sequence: TGCGCCAGCAGCTCCGGGACAGGGTGGGAGCAGTACTTC.

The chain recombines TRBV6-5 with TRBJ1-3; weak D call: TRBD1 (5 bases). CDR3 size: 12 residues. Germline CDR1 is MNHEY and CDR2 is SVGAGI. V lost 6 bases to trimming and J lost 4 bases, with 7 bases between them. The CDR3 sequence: CASRGEGNTIYF. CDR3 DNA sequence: TGTGCCAGCAGAGGGGAAGGAAACACCATATATTTT.

The CDR3 coding sequence is TGTGCCAGCAGCCAAGAGCGACAGGAGCAGTTCTTC. This translates into CASSQERQEQFF. The chain uses TRBV14 and TRBJ2-1, with D possibly TRBD1 on 5 matching bases. This CDR3 contains 12 residues. Trimming pared 0 bases from V and 10 bases from J, leaving 7 bases between. Germline loops: CDR1 SGHDN, CDR2 FVKESK.

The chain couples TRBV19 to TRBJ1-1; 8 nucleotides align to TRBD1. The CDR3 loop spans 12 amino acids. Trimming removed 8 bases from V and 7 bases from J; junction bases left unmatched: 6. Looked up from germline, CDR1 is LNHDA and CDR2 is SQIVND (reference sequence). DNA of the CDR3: TGTGCCAGTCTGGACAGGGCTGGTGAAGCTTTCTTT. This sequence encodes CASLDRAGEAFF.

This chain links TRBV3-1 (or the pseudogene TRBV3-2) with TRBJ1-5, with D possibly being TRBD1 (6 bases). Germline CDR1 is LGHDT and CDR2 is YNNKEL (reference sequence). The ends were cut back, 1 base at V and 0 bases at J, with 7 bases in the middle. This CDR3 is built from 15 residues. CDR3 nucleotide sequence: TGTGCCAGCAGCCAAGGGACAGATAGCAATCAGCCCCAGCATTTT. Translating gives CASSQGTDSNQPQHF.

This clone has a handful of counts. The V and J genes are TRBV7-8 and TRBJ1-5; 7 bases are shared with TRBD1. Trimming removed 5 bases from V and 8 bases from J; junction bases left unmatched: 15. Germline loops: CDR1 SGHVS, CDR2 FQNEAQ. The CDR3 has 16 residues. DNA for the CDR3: TGTGCCAGCAGCCTCGATGGGACAGCCTCTTTAAAGCCCCAGCATTTT. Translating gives CASSLDGTASLKPQHF. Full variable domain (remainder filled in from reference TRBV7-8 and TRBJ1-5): GAGVSQSPRYKVAKRGQDVALRCDPISGHVSLFWYQQALGQGPEFLTYFQNEAQLDKSGLPSDRFFAERPEGSVSTLKIQRTQQEDSAVYLCASSLDGTASLKPQHFGDGTRLSIL.